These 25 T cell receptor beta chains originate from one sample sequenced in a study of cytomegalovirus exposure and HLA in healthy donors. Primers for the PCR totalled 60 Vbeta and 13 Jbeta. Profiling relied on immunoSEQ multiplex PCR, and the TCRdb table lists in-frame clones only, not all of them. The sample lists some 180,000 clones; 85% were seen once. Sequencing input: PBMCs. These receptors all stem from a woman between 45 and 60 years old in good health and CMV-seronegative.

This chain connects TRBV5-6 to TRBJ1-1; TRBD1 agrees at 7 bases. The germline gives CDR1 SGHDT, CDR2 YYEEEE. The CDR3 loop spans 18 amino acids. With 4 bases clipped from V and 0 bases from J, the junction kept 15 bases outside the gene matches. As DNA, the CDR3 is TGTGCCAGCAGCCTACGGGACAGATCCTTTTTGATGAACACTGAAGCTTTCTTT. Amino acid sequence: CASSLRDRSFLMNTEAFF.

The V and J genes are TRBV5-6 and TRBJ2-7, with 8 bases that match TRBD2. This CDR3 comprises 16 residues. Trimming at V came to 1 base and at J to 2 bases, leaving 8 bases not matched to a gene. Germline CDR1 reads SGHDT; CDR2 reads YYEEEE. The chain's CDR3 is CASSLRGAGGAYEQYF. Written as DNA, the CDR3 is TGTGCCAGCAGCTTGCGGGGTGCGGGAGGAGCCTACGAGCAGTACTTC.

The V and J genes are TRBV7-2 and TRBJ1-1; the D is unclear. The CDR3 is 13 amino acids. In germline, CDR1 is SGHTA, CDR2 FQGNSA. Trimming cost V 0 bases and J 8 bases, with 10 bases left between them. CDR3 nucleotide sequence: TGTGCCAGCAGCTTAGCCGAGCGGGCCGAAGCTTTCTTT. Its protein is CASSLAERAEAFF.

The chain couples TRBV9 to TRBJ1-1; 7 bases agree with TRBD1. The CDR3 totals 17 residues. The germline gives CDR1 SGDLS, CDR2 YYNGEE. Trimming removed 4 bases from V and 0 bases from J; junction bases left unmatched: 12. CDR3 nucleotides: TGTGCCAGCAGCCCCCCGGGACAGATGATTATGAACACTGAAGCTTTCTTT. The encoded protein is CASSPPGQMIMNTEAFF.

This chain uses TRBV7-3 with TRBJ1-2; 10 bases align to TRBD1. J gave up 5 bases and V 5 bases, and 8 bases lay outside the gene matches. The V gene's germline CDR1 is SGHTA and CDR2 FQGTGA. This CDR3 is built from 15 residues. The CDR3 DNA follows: TGTGCCAGCAGCCCGGACAGGGGGTCAGATTATGGCTACACCTTC. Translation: CASSPDRGSDYGYTF.

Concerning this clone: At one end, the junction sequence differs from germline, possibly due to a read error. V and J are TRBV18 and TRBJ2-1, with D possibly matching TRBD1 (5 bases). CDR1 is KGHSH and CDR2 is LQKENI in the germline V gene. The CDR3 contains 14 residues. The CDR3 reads CVSSPPLPQGEQFF. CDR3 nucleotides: TGTGTCAGCTCACCACCCCTACCCCAGGGTGAGCAGTTCTTC.

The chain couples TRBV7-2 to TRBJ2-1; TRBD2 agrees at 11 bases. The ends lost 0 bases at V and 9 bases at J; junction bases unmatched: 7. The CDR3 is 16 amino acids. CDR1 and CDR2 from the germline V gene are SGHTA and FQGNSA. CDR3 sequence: CASSLASSGRQGEQFF. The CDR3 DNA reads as TGTGCCAGCAGCTTAGCTTCTAGCGGGAGGCAGGGTGAGCAGTTCTTC.

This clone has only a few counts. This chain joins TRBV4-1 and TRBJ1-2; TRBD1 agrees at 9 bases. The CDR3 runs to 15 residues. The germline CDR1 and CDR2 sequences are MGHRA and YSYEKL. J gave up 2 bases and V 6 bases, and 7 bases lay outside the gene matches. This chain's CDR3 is CASRRTGDLNYGYTF. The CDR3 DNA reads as TGCGCCAGCAGACGGACAGGGGACCTGAACTATGGCTACACCTTC.

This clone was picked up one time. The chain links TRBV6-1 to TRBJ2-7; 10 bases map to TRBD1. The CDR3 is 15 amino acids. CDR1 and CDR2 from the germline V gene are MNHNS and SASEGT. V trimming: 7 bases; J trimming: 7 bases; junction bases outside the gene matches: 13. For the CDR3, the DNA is TGTGCCAGCACCCGGAGGACAGGGGGTAAGGAAGAGCAGTACTTC. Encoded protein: CASTRRTGGKEEQYF.

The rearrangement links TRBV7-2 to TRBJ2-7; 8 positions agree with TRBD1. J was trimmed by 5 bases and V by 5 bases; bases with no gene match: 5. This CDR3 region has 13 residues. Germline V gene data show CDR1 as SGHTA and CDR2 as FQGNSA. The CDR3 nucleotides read TGTGCCAGCAGCCGACAGGGGTTCAACGAGCAGTACTTC. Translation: CASSRQGFNEQYF.

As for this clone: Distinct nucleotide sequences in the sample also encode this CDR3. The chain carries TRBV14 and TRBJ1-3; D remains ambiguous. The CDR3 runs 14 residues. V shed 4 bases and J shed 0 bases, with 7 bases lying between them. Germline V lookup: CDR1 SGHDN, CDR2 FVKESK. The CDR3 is CASSRGSSGNTIYF. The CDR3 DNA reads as TGTGCCAGCAGCCGCGGGTCCTCTGGAAACACCATATATTTT.

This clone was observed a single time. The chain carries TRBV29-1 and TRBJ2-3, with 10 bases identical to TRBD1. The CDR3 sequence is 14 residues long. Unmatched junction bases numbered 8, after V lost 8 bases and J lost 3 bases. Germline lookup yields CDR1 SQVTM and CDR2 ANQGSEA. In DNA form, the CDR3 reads TGCAGCCCAGAGCGGGGACAGGGGACAGATACGCAGTATTTT. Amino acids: CSPERGQGTDTQYF.

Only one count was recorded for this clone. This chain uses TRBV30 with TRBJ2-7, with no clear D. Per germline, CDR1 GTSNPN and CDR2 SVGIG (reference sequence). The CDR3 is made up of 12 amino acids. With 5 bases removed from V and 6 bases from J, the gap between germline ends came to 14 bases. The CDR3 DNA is TGTGCCTGGTCAATCGGATCGGGCGAGCAGTACTTC. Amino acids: CAWSIGSGEQYF. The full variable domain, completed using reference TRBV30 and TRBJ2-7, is SQTIHQWPATLVQPVGSPLSLECTVEGTSNPNLYWYRQAAGRGLQLLFYSVGIGQISSEVPQNLSASRPQDRQFILSSKKLLLSDSGFYLCAWSIGSGEQYFGPGTRLTVT.

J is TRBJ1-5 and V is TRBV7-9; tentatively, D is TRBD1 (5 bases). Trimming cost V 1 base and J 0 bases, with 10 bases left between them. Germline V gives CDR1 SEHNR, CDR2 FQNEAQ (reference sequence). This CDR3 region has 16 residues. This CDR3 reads CASSLVGTASNQPQHF. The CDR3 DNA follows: TGTGCCAGCAGCTTAGTTGGGACTGCTAGCAATCAGCCCCAGCATTTT.

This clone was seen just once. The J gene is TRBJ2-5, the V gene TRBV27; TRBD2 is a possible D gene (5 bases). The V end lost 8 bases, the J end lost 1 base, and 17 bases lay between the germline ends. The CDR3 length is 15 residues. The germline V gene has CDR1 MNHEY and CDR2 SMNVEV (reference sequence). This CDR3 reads CASAPWGAVQETQYF. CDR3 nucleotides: TGTGCCAGCGCCCCTTGGGGAGCGGTCCAAGAGACCCAGTACTTC.

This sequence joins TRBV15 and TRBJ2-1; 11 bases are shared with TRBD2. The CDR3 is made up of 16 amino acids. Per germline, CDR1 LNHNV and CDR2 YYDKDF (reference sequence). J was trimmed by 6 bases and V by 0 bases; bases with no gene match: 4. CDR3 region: CATSRDIAGGPNEQFF. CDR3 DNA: TGTGCCACCAGCAGAGATATAGCGGGAGGGCCCAATGAGCAGTTCTTC.

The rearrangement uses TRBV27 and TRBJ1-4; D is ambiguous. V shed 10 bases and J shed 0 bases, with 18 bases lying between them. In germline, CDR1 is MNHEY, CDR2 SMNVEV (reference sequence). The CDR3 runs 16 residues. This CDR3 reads CATPGVRNATNEKLFF. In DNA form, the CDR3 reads TGTGCCACCCCCGGGGTGCGCAATGCAACTAATGAAAAACTGTTTTTT.

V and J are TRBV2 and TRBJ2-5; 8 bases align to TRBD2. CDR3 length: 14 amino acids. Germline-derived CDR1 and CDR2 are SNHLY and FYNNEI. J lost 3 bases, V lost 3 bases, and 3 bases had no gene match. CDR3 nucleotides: TGTGCCAGCAGTGACGGGGGGGAGGAAGAGACCCAGTACTTC. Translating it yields CASSDGGEEETQYF.

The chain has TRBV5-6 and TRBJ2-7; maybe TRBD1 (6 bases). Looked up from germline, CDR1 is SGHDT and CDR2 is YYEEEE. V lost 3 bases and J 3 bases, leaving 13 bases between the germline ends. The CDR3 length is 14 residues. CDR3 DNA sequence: TGTGCCAGCAGCTCGGGACATATGAACTACGAGCAGTACTTC. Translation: CASSSGHMNYEQYF.

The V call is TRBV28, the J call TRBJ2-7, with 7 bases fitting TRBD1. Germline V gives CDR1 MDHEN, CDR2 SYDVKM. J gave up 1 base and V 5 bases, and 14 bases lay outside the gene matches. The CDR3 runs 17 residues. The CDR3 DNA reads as TGTGCCAGCAGTGCCCGACAGGGCTTACCACCGTCCTACGAGCAGTACTTC. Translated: CASSARQGLPPSYEQYF.

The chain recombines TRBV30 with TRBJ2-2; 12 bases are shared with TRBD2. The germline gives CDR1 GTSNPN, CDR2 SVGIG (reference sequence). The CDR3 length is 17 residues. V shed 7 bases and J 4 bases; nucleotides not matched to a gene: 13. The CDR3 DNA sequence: TGTGCCTCACCTAGCGGGAGGGCCGGTGGATCCACCGGGGAGCTGTTTTTT. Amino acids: CASPSGRAGGSTGELFF.

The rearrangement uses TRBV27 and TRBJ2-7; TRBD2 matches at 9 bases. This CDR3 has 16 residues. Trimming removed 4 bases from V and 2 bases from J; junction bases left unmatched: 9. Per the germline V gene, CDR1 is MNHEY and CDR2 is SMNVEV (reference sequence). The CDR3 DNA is TGTGCCAGCAGTTACATAGCGGGAGTTGCAGCCTACGAGCAGTACTTC. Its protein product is CASSYIAGVAAYEQYF.

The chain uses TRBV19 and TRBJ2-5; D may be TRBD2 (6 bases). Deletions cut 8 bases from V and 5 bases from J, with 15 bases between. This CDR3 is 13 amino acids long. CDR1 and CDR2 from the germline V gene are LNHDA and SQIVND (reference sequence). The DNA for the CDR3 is TGTGCCAGTGCGGGGTCCCGGGCCGAGACCCAGTACTTC. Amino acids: CASAGSRAETQYF.

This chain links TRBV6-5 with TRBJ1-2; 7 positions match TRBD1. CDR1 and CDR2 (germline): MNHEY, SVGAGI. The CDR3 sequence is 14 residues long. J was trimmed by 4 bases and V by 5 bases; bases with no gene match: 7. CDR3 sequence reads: CASSRTGAAYGYTF. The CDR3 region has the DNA TGTGCCAGCAGTAGAACAGGGGCGGCCTATGGCTACACCTTC.

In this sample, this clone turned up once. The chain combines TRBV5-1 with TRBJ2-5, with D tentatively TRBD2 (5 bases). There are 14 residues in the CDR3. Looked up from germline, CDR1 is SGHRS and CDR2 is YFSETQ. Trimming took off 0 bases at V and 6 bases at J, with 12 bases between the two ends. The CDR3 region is CASSLGGRYKTQYF. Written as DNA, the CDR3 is TGCGCCAGCAGCTTGGGAGGGCGGTACAAGACCCAGTACTTC.